The entry that follows covers one TCR beta chain sequence. Its antigen is unknown. These data belong to a study of cytomegalovirus exposure and HLA in healthy donors. Findings of the study overall: Highly shared variants forming one cluster were likely a sequencing artifact. It was reported that the classifier diagnosed cytomegalovirus status with high specificity and sensitivity in both the original and validation cohorts.

The PCR employed 60 Vbeta primers together with 13 Jbeta primers. The method was immunoSEQ multiplex PCR; TCRdb's version includes in-frame clones alone and lacks a portion of them. The sample has around 150,000 clones, 70% to 80% seen once. CDR3 length: 15 residues. Trimming at V came to 2 bases and at J to 5 bases, leaving 8 bases not matched to a gene. CDR1 and CDR2 (germline): SEHNR, FQNEAQ (reference sequence). This chain connects TRBV7-9 to TRBJ2-5; 7 bases match TRBD2. The source is a human donor in good health. The sequencing input was PBMCs. CDR3 in DNA: TGTGCCAGCAGCTTATGGTTGCCAGCGGGGGAGACCCAGTACTTC. Amino acid sequence: CASSLWLPAGETQYF. Drawing the rest from reference TRBV7-9 and TRBJ2-5, the complete variable domain is DTGVSQNPRHKITKRGQNVTFRCDPISEHNRLYWYRQTLGQGPEFLTYFQNEAQLEKSRLLSDRFSAERPKGSFSTLEIQRTEQGDSAMYLCASSLWLPAGETQYFGPGTRLLVL.